The 30 T cell receptor beta chains reported below all come from one sample, sequenced in a study of response to subunit inactivated influenza vaccine. MiXCR, applied by TCRdb to the RT-PCR reads, yields one record per CDR3 protein. The data show about half a million distinct CDR3 sequences, with about 25% seen just once and 1.5% to 2% held by the top ten. The sequenced sample was CD4+ T cells sorted from PBMCs, obtained more than 4 days after vaccination. The receptors derive from a man aged 45-65 years who received an inactivated influenza vaccine.

This chain links TRBV19 with TRBJ1-1, with 9 bases lining up with TRBD1. CDR1 is LNHDA and CDR2 is SQIVND in the germline V gene (reference sequence). The CDR3 runs 16 residues. J lost 1 base, V lost 5 bases, and 8 bases had no gene match. CDR3 residues: CASSGRTGQGNTEAFF. As DNA, the CDR3 is TGTGCCAGTAGTGGACGAACGGGACAGGGGAACACTGAAGCTTTCTTT.

This sequence joins TRBV20-1 and TRBJ2-5; TRBD2 agrees at 12 bases. The CDR3 loop spans 15 amino acids. CDR1 is DFQATT, CDR2 SNEGSKA, per germline (reference sequence). V was pared by 4 bases and J by 0 bases, with 3 bases of the junction left unmatched. The CDR3 is CSAKGLAGHQETQYF. The CDR3 region has the DNA TGCAGTGCTAAGGGACTAGCGGGCCACCAAGAGACCCAGTACTTC.

For the CDR3, the DNA is TGTGCCAGCAGCTTATCGGGACTAGCGTTCGAGCAGTACTTC. This sequence encodes CASSLSGLAFEQYF. The J gene is TRBJ2-7, the V gene TRBV11-2; 10 bases align to TRBD2. Germline assignment: CDR1 SGHAT and CDR2 FQNNGV. Unmatched junction bases numbered 4, after V lost 2 bases and J lost 6 bases. The CDR3 loop spans 14 amino acids.

V gene TRBV12-3 or TRBV12-4 combines with J gene TRBJ1-2; tentatively, D is TRBD1 (5 bases). V was shortened by 5 bases and J by 2 bases, with 15 bases between the two germline ends. This CDR3 region has 15 residues. CDR3 sequence (DNA): TGTGCCAGCAGTCGAGGGGAAGGGCTGAACTATGGCTACACCTTC. This sequence encodes CASSRGEGLNYGYTF.

The genes are TRBV28 and TRBJ1-5; 8 bases fit TRBD1. V was clipped by 7 bases and J by 7 bases; unmatched bases: 6. The CDR3 has 13 amino acids. Germline V gives CDR1 MDHEN, CDR2 SYDVKM. CDR3 in DNA: TGTGCCAGCAAGGCCCAGGGGGCACAGCCCCAGCATTTT. It yields the protein CASKAQGAQPQHF.

This chain uses TRBV5-1 with TRBJ2-1; D possibly uses TRBD1 or TRBD2 (7 bases each). Trimming shortened V by 4 bases and J by 0 bases, and 14 bases separated the two germline ends. Looked up from germline, CDR1 is SGHRS and CDR2 is YFSETQ. There are 16 residues in the CDR3. The CDR3 protein is CASSPGGQSSYNEQFF. DNA for the CDR3: TGCGCCAGCAGCCCGGGGGGACAGAGCTCCTACAATGAGCAGTTCTTC.

This clonotype came up many times. The V gene is TRBV27, the J gene TRBJ2-7, with a weak D call TRBD2 (6 bases). CDR3 length: 15 residues. Trimming shortened V by 2 bases and J by 4 bases, and 15 bases separated the two germline ends. In germline, CDR1 is MNHEY, CDR2 SMNVEV (reference sequence). CDR3 in amino acids: CASSLGGGTVYEQYF. Here the CDR3 DNA reads TGTGCCAGCAGTTTAGGGGGAGGCACCGTTTACGAGCAGTACTTC.

This clonotype came up a few times. The rearrangement links TRBV5-1 to TRBJ2-2, with 7 bases identical to TRBD1. The CDR3 is 17 amino acids. Germline V CDR1 and CDR2: SGHRS, YFSETQ. V dropped 4 bases and J dropped 0; count of bases not matched to a gene: 9. DNA of the CDR3: TGCGCCAGCAGCCCTTGGACAGGAGCTACGAACACCGGGGAGCTGTTTTTT. Protein: CASSPWTGATNTGELFF.

V usage is TRBV20-1 and J usage is TRBJ2-3; 12 bases agree with TRBD2. This CDR3 contains 15 residues. CDR1 and CDR2 (germline): DFQATT, SNEGSKA (reference sequence). Trimming cost V 6 bases and J 4 bases; bases outside gene matches: 8. In DNA form, the CDR3 reads TGCAGTGCAGACTTGACTAGCGGGAGTCCAGATACGCAGTATTTT. Its translation is CSADLTSGSPDTQYF.

This clonotype showed up just a few times. The genes are TRBV6-2 or TRBV6-3 and TRBJ2-1, with TRBD2 matching 10 bases. Germline V gene lookup returns CDR1 MNHEY and CDR2 SVGEGT. V shed 9 bases and J 5 bases; nucleotides not matched to a gene: 13. The CDR3 is 16 residues long. In DNA form, the CDR3 reads TGTGCCAGTCGTGGGACTAGCGTTTTTCATCACAATGAGCAGTTCTTC. Protein: CASRGTSVFHHNEQFF.

This chain connects TRBV20-1 to TRBJ2-3, with D tentatively TRBD2 (5 bases). The CDR3 is made up of 14 amino acids. Trimming shortened V by 1 base and J by 4 bases, and 12 bases separated the two germline ends. Germline-derived CDR1 and CDR2 are DFQATT and SNEGSKA (reference sequence). The CDR3 spells CSARGGRNSDTQYF. The CDR3 DNA reads TGCAGTGCTAGAGGAGGGAGAAATTCAGATACGCAGTATTTT.

The chain combines TRBV6-1 with TRBJ2-1; D remains unclear. Germline assignment: CDR1 MNHNS and CDR2 SASEGT. The CDR3 contains 15 residues. With 2 bases removed from V and 4 bases from J, the gap between germline ends came to 12 bases. DNA of the CDR3: TGTGCCAGCAGTGAACTAGTGCAAACGTACAATGAGCAGTTCTTC. Translated: CASSELVQTYNEQFF.

This clonotype was seen more than once but under ten times. This chain connects TRBV7-9 to TRBJ2-1; TRBD1 agrees at 8 bases. V gave up 0 bases and J gave up 8 bases; unmatched junction bases: 6. The CDR3 runs to 15 residues. The V gene's germline CDR1 is SEHNR and CDR2 FQNEAQ (reference sequence). DNA of the CDR3: TGTGCCAGCAGCTTAGCTAACGGACAGGGCCATGAGCAGTTCTTC. Its translation: CASSLANGQGHEQFF.

The chain couples TRBV20-1 to TRBJ2-5; TRBD2 is a possible D gene (7 bases). This CDR3 contains 14 residues. Germline V gives CDR1 DFQATT, CDR2 SNEGSKA (reference sequence). Here the CDR3 DNA reads TGCAGCGCTGGAAACAGGGAGGGGCGAGAGACCCAGTACTTC. As protein: CSAGNREGRETQYF.

The chain links TRBV7-6 to TRBJ2-7; 8 nucleotides agree with TRBD1. The V gene's germline CDR1 is SGHVS and CDR2 FNYEAQ. The CDR3 runs to 13 residues. V lost 5 bases, J lost 7 bases, and 7 bases stayed unmatched. CDR3 protein: CASSPWTGWEQYF. The DNA of the CDR3 is TGTGCCAGCAGCCCCTGGACAGGGTGGGAGCAGTACTTC.

Written as DNA, the CDR3 is TGCAGTGCTAGAGATCTAGATGGCTACGAGCAGTACTTC. This gives the protein CSARDLDGYEQYF. The V gene is TRBV20-1, the J gene TRBJ2-7; D gene unclear. Per the germline V gene, CDR1 is DFQATT and CDR2 is SNEGSKA (reference sequence). Trimming took off 0 bases at V and 3 bases at J, with 9 bases between the two ends. The length of the CDR3 is 13 residues.

The J gene is TRBJ2-2, the V gene TRBV20-1; no firm D call. The CDR3 contains 14 residues. The V end lost 1 base, the J end lost 0 bases, and 6 bases lay between the germline ends. Germline CDR1 reads DFQATT; CDR2 reads SNEGSKA (reference sequence). This CDR3 reads CSARGFANTGELFF. In nucleotides, the CDR3 is TGCAGTGCTAGAGGTTTCGCGAACACCGGGGAGCTGTTTTTT.

The chain links TRBV7-2 to TRBJ2-5, with D unresolved. Germline CDR1 SGHTA, CDR2 FQGNSA. Trimming pared 5 bases from V and 5 bases from J, leaving 15 bases between. The CDR3 has 14 amino acids. CDR3 DNA: TGTGCCAGCAGCCGTCGACGTGGGCAGGAGACCCAGTACTTC. Protein sequence: CASSRRRGQETQYF.

The chain joins TRBV30 to TRBJ1-1, with D unresolved. Germline CDR1 reads GTSNPN; CDR2 reads SVGIG (reference sequence). Trimming took off 3 bases at V and 0 bases at J, with 11 bases between the two ends. The CDR3 runs 14 residues. In nucleotides, the CDR3 is TGTGCCTGGAGGACGGTTTCCATGAACACTGAAGCTTTCTTT. As protein: CAWRTVSMNTEAFF.

The genes are TRBV2 and TRBJ2-4, with TRBD2 matching over 7 bases. The CDR3 consists of 15 residues. Per germline, CDR1 SNHLY and CDR2 FYNNEI. V was clipped by 7 bases and J by 4 bases; unmatched bases: 10. CDR3 bases: TGTGCCAGCATGCAACTAGCGCTAGGTAAAAACATTCAGTACTTC. It encodes CASMQLALGKNIQYF.

This clonotype has only a few counts. The V call is TRBV7-2, the J call TRBJ2-3, with 8 bases matching TRBD2. The length of the CDR3 is 16 residues. J was trimmed by 2 bases and V by 2 bases; bases with no gene match: 6. CDR1 and CDR2 from the germline V gene are SGHTA and FQGNSA. In DNA form, the CDR3 reads TGTGCCAGCAGCTTATTCTCCGGGGGGGACACAGATACGCAGTATTTT. It specifies CASSLFSGGDTDTQYF. Drawing the rest from reference TRBV7-2 and TRBJ2-3, the complete variable domain is GAGVSQSPSNKVTEKGKDVELRCDPISGHTALYWYRQSLGQGLEFLIYFQGNSAPDKSGLPSDRFSAERTGGSVSTLTIQRTQQEDSAVYLCASSLFSGGDTDTQYFGPGTRLTVL.

The rearrangement links TRBV2 to TRBJ2-1; D ambiguous. The V and J ends lost 4 bases and 0 bases respectively, with 10 bases between them. CDR3 size: 15 residues. The germline gives CDR1 SNHLY, CDR2 FYNNEI. CDR3 coding DNA: TGTGCCAGCAGTGTGTCCCTTAGCTCCTACAATGAGCAGTTCTTC. This sequence encodes CASSVSLSSYNEQFF.

The chain uses TRBV5-1 and TRBJ2-3, with 10 bases matching TRBD1. Per the germline V gene, CDR1 is SGHRS and CDR2 is YFSETQ. The V segment lost 4 bases and the J segment 6 bases; nucleotides outside the gene matches: 8. The CDR3 contains 15 residues. The CDR3 region is CASSRTTGGRDTQYF. DNA of the CDR3: TGCGCCAGCAGCCGAACGACAGGGGGCAGGGATACGCAGTATTTT.

This clonotype was seen a few times. The chain uses TRBV29-1 and TRBJ2-3; D might be TRBD2 (5 bases). The CDR3 spans 14 residues. Germline CDR1 SQVTM, CDR2 ANQGSEA. Trimming pared 2 bases from V and 1 base from J, leaving 10 bases between. CDR3 amino acids: CSVELRGGTDTQYF. The CDR3, as DNA: TGCAGCGTTGAATTACGGGGAGGCACAGATACGCAGTATTTT.

The V call is TRBV6-1, the J call TRBJ1-1, with D perhaps matching TRBD1 (5 bases). The CDR3 contains 15 residues. V lost 4 bases and J 4 bases, leaving 16 bases between the germline ends. The V gene's germline CDR1 is MNHNS and CDR2 SASEGT. The CDR3 nucleotides read TGTGCCAGCAGTGCCCTGGACGGGGGAGTCACTGAAGCTTTCTTT. Its translation: CASSALDGGVTEAFF.

The chain couples TRBV20-1 to TRBJ2-2, with 10 positions matching TRBD1. CDR3 length: 16 amino acids. Per the germline V gene, CDR1 is DFQATT and CDR2 is SNEGSKA (reference sequence). With V trimmed by 0 bases and J by 6 bases, 7 bases remained unmatched. This chain's CDR3 is CSARDFRTGGAGELFF. As DNA, the CDR3 is TGCAGTGCTAGAGACTTCAGGACAGGGGGAGCCGGGGAGCTGTTTTTT.

The chain has TRBV5-1 and TRBJ2-1; no reliable D call. The CDR3 length is 14 residues. Germline values: CDR1 SGHRS, CDR2 YFSETQ. Trimming removed 0 bases at V and 6 bases at J, with 10 bases between. This CDR3 is CASSLVPESNEQFF. DNA of the CDR3: TGCGCCAGCAGCTTGGTACCGGAAAGCAATGAGCAGTTCTTC.

This clonotype showed up just a few times. The chain has TRBV20-1 and TRBJ1-1, with D possibly TRBD1 on 6 matching bases. CDR1 is DFQATT and CDR2 is SNEGSKA in the germline V gene (reference sequence). Trimming stripped 4 bases from V and 1 base from J, with 13 bases between. The CDR3 covers 14 residues. CDR3 DNA: TGCAGTGCTATTGGGGGGGGGCCGAACACTGAAGCTTTCTTT. Protein sequence: CSAIGGGPNTEAFF.

This chain uses TRBV9 with TRBJ2-2, with D perhaps TRBD2 (6 bases). The CDR3 sequence is 16 residues long. V lost 0 bases to trimming and J lost 5 bases, with 14 bases between them. Germline V gene lookup returns CDR1 SGDLS and CDR2 YYNGEE. CDR3 amino acids: CASSVGSAGWTGELFF. CDR3 DNA sequence: TGTGCCAGCAGCGTAGGTTCCGCGGGATGGACCGGGGAGCTGTTTTTT.

The V and J genes are TRBV6-1 and TRBJ2-1, with TRBD2 identical over 10 bases. Trimming removed 6 bases from V and 2 bases from J; junction bases left unmatched: 13. The germline V gene has CDR1 MNHNS and CDR2 SASEGT. The length of the CDR3 is 18 residues. The CDR3, as DNA: TGTGCCAGCAGACGGAACTCAGCGGGAGGGGGGGCCTACAATGAGCAGTTCTTC. The encoded protein is CASRRNSAGGGAYNEQFF.